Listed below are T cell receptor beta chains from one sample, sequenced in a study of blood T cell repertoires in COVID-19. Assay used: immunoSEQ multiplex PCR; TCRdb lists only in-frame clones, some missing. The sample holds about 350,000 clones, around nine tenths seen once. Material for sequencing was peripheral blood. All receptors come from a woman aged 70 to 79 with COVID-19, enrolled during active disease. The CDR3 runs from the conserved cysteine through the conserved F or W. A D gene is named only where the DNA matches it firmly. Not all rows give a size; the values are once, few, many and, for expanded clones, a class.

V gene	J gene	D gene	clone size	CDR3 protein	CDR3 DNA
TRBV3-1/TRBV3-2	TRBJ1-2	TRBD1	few	CASSTGTAYYGYTF	TGTGCCAGCAGCACCGGGACAGCCTACTATGGCTACACCTTC
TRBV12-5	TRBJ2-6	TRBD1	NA	CASGFPGTGTSGANVLTF	TGTGCTAGTGGTTTTCCCGGGACAGGGACCTCTGGGGCCAACGTCCTGACTTTC
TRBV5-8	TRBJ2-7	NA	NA	CASSPPVYEQYF	TGTGCCAGCAGTCCCCCCGTGTACGAGCAGTACTTC
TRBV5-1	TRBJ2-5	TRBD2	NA	CASSFLSGGQETQYF	TGCGCCAGCAGCTTTTTGAGCGGGGGGCAAGAGACCCAGTACTTC
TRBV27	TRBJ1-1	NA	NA	CASSLSGGGTEAFF	TGTGCCAGCAGTTTATCAGGCGGGGGCACTGAAGCTTTCTTT
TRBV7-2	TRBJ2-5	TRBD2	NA	CASSALGGQETQYF	TGTGCCAGCAGCGCGCTCGGGGGGCAAGAGACCCAGTACTTC
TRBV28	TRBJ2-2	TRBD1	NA	CASSTDRAANTGELFF	TGTGCCAGCAGTACCGACAGGGCCGCGAACACCGGGGAGCTGTTTTTT
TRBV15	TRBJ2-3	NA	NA	CATSRDPDPTFTDTQYF	TGTGCCACCAGCAGAGATCCAGATCCAACCTTCACAGATACGCAGTATTTT
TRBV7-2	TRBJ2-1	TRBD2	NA	CASSFSGGAGYEQFF	TGTGCCAGCAGCTTTAGCGGGGGGGCCGGGTATGAGCAGTTCTTC
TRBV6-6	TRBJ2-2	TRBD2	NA	CASSRYGRGTNTGELFF	TGTGCCAGCAGCCGATATGGGCGGGGGACGAACACCGGGGAGCTGTTTTTT
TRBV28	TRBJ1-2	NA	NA	CASSLELTGSTLGYTF	TGTGCCAGCAGTTTAGAGCTTACAGGGTCGACCTTGGGCTACACCTTC
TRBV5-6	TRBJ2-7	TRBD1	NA	CASSYLKDRVTYEQYF	TGTGCCAGCAGCTACCTGAAAGACAGGGTAACCTACGAGCAGTACTTC
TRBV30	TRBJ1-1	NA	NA	CAWSDGRGAFF	TGTGCCTGGAGTGACGGCCGGGGGGCTTTCTTT
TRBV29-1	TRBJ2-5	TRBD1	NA	CSVEDTFPSGTGEAPQETQYF	TGCAGCGTTGAAGATACATTTCCCTCCGGGACAGGGGAAGCCCCCCAAGAGACCCAGTACTTC
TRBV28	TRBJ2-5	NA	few	CASRTVRDLQETQYF	TGTGCCAGCAGGACCGTGAGGGACTTACAAGAGACCCAGTACTTC
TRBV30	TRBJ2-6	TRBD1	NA	CAWGRGTGSFSGANVLTF	TGTGCCTGGGGCCGGGGGACAGGTAGCTTTTCTGGGGCCAACGTCCTGACTTTC